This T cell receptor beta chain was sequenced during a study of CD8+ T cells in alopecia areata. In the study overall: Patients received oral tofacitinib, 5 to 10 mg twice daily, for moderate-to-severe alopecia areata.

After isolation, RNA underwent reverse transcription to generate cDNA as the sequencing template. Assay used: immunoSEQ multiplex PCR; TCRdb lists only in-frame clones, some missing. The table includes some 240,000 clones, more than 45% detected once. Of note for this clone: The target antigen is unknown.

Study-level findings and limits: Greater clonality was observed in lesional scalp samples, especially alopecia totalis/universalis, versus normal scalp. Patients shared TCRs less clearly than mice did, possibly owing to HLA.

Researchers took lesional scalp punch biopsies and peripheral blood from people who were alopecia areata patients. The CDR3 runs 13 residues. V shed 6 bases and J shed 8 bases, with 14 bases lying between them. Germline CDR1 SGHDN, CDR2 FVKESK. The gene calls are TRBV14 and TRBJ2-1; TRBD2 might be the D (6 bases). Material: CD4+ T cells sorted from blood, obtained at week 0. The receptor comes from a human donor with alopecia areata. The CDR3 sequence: CASSRDSSHEQFF. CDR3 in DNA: TGTGCCAGCAGTCGGGACTCTTCGCATGAGCAGTTCTTC.